These 14 T cell receptor beta chains were all obtained from the same sample, sequenced in a study of T-cell reconstitution after alpha-beta-depleted transplantation in children. Using unique molecular identifiers, the investigators prepared the TCRbeta library. TCRdb recomputed calls from the PCR reads with MiXCR, one row per CDR3 protein. The sample includes 200,000 to 300,000 distinct CDR3 sequences, roughly 8.2% seen only once; the top ten take under 8%. The material sequenced was PBMCs, mostly from graft donor cells, taken 180 days after TCRalphabeta/CD19-depleted stem cell transplant. These receptors were obtained from a male patient aged 5 to 17 who had a stem cell transplant for acute lymphoblastic leukemia, so the T cells may come from the graft donor.

This clonotype showed up many times. The genes are TRBV6-1 and TRBJ1-2; D not certain. The germline V gene encodes CDR1 MNHNS and CDR2 SASEGT. Trimming took 2 bases from V and 0 from J, leaving 16 bases between them. The length of the CDR3 is 17 residues. In nucleotides, the CDR3 is TGTGCCAGCAGTGAAAGAAAGACCTTCCCTGCTAACTATGGCTACACCTTC. Protein: CASSERKTFPANYGYTF.

This clonotype came up many times. As DNA, the CDR3 is TGTGCCAGCAGCTTCACCGGGACTAGCGGGGGGTTCGATGAGCAGTTCTTC. It codes for CASSFTGTSGGFDEQFF. The chain has TRBV7-2 and TRBJ2-1; 15 bases fit TRBD2. The CDR3 spans 17 residues. Germline lookup yields CDR1 SGHTA and CDR2 FQGNSA. The V segment lost 3 bases and the J segment 8 bases; nucleotides outside the gene matches: 8.

This clonotype was observed at least ten times. The V gene is TRBV2, the J gene TRBJ2-1, with TRBD2 as a possible D gene (5 bases). Trimming cost V 4 bases and J 0 bases, with 13 bases left between them. CDR1 SNHLY and CDR2 FYNNEI come from the germline V gene. CDR3 size: 16 residues. The CDR3 DNA is TGTGCCAGCAGTGGCGGGCTTCTGATCTCCTACAATGAGCAGTTCTTC. Its translation: CASSGGLLISYNEQFF.

This clonotype was counted at least ten times. The rearrangement joins TRBV27 to TRBJ2-3; no definite D call. This CDR3 is 16 amino acids long. From germline, CDR1 is MNHEY and CDR2 SMNVEV (reference sequence). Trimming removed 1 base from V and 1 base from J, with 12 bases in between. In nucleotides, the CDR3 is TGTGCCAGCAGTTTATATGTGGACCTGGGCACAGATACGCAGTATTTT. Its protein product is CASSLYVDLGTDTQYF.

In this sample, this clonotype turned up many times. The chain combines TRBV12-3 or TRBV12-4 with TRBJ1-1; D call uncertain. V lost 2 bases, J lost 0 bases, and 4 bases lay in between. The length of the CDR3 is 13 residues. The DNA of the CDR3 is TGTGCCAGCAGTTTACTTATGAACACTGAAGCTTTCTTT. It codes for CASSLLMNTEAFF.

This clonotype was seen many times. The V and J genes are TRBV6-2 or TRBV6-3 and TRBJ2-7; D is perhaps TRBD2 (6 bases). CDR3 length: 15 amino acids. The germline CDR1 and CDR2 sequences are MNHEY and SVGEGT. V lost 6 bases, J lost 7 bases, and 22 bases lay in between. CDR3 DNA sequence: TGTGCCAGCAGCAATTGGAGGGGCCTCGCCCTAGAGCAGTACTTC. This encodes CASSNWRGLALEQYF.

This clonotype was recorded many times. V gene TRBV29-1 combines with J gene TRBJ1-6, with D perhaps matching TRBD1 (5 bases). Germline V CDR1 and CDR2: SQVTM, ANQGSEA. The CDR3 has 15 amino acids. Trimming took 2 bases from V and 7 from J, leaving 15 bases between them. The CDR3 loop is CSVEMKGARNSPLHF. CDR3 coding DNA: TGCAGCGTTGAAATGAAAGGGGCCCGAAATTCACCCCTCCACTTT. The whole variable domain, remainder taken from reference TRBV29-1 and TRBJ1-6, is SAVISQKPSRDICQRGTSLTIQCQVDSQVTMMFWYRQQPGQSLTLIATANQGSEATYESGFVIDKFPISRPNLTFSTLTVSNMSPEDSSIYLCSVEMKGARNSPLHFGNGTRLTVT.

This clonotype has a count of ten or more. This chain uses TRBV28 with TRBJ2-1; unclear D gene. CDR3 length: 13 residues. V was cut by 7 bases and J by 6 bases, with 13 bases left in between. Germline V lookup: CDR1 MDHEN, CDR2 SYDVKM. CDR3 region: CASMIAPGNEQFF. CDR3 sequence (DNA): TGTGCCAGCATGATAGCCCCAGGCAATGAGCAGTTCTTC.

This clonotype was found many times. The chain employs TRBV28 and TRBJ2-5; the match to TRBD1 covers 7 bases. The V gene end was trimmed by 2 bases and the J gene end by 4 bases; junction bases not matched to a gene: 4. The CDR3 has 14 residues. Germline-derived CDR1 and CDR2 are MDHEN and SYDVKM. The CDR3 DNA reads as TGTGCCAGCAGTTTACCTACAGGGGTAGAGACCCAGTACTTC. The encoded protein is CASSLPTGVETQYF.

In this sample, this clonotype turned up many times. The chain has TRBV7-2 and TRBJ2-5; TRBD1 aligns across 7 bases. Trimming took 4 bases from V and 2 from J; bases not matched to a gene: 4. The germline V gene encodes CDR1 SGHTA and CDR2 FQGNSA. CDR3 length: 14 residues. The CDR3 is CASSSDRAQETQYF. The CDR3 coding sequence is TGTGCCAGCAGCTCTGACAGGGCGCAAGAGACCCAGTACTTC.

This clonotype was seen ten or more times. The V gene is TRBV7-3, the J gene TRBJ2-5, with D maybe TRBD2 (6 bases). Germline-derived CDR1 and CDR2 are SGHTA and FQGTGA. The CDR3 length is 14 residues. V gave up 5 bases and J gave up 9 bases, with 19 bases separating them. In DNA form, the CDR3 reads TGTGCCAGCAGCCCCTACGGCTTGGGGGAGGCCCAGTACTTC. Translating gives CASSPYGLGEAQYF.

This clonotype was counted many times. The V and J genes are TRBV7-2 and TRBJ1-4; TRBD1 matches 7 bases. CDR1 and CDR2 from the germline V gene are SGHTA and FQGNSA. The CDR3 sequence is 15 residues long. V lost 4 bases and J lost 4; bases outside the gene matches: 6. CDR3 sequence reads: CASSSRQGDNEKLFF. The CDR3 bases are TGTGCCAGCAGCTCCCGACAGGGAGATAATGAAAAACTGTTTTTT.

This clonotype was seen at least ten times. This rearrangement joins TRBV5-1 to TRBJ2-3, with 8 nucleotides matching TRBD2. Germline loops: CDR1 SGHRS, CDR2 YFSETQ. V was clipped by 3 bases and J by 3 bases; unmatched bases: 12. This CDR3 has 17 amino acids. CDR3 DNA sequence: TGCGCCAGCAGCTCCAGCGGCGGGCGGGAGGTTACAGATACGCAGTATTTT. As protein: CASSSSGGREVTDTQYF.

There are many counts of this clonotype. The chain couples TRBV11-2 to TRBJ2-6; D is undetermined. The germline CDR1 and CDR2 sequences are SGHAT and FQNNGV. There are 17 residues in the CDR3. Trimming took 2 bases from V and 2 from J, leaving 13 bases between them. The CDR3 loop reads CASSLLVRRPGANVLTF. The CDR3 DNA reads as TGTGCCAGCAGCTTATTAGTGCGGCGCCCTGGGGCCAACGTCCTGACTTTC.